One and the same sample provided the 18 T cell receptor beta chains below, sequenced in a study of blood T cell repertoires in COVID-19 (dated by TCRdb to about 2020). Receptor libraries were prepared by the immunoSEQ multiplex PCR assay. TCRdb mirrors the immuneACCESS table, restricted to in-frame sequences. Some clones are absent from its copies; in checked studies, under half trace to an unresolved V gene, and the reason for the others is unknown. This sample has about 270,000 clones in its table, and 65% to 90% of those were observed once. The ten largest clones capture 8.5% to 9.5% of the sample. The sequenced material came from PBMCs or T cells enriched from blood (not recorded which). The source is a woman in her forties or fifties with acute COVID-19.

The chain couples TRBV5-8 to TRBJ2-7; 7 nucleotides agree with TRBD2. Germline V lookup: CDR1 SGHTS, CDR2 YDEGEE. The CDR3 length is 17 residues. The junction had 9 bases not matched to a gene; V was cut back by 0 bases and J by 0 bases. The CDR3 DNA follows: TGTGCCAGCAGCTTGGTGGCTAGCGGCCTGAGCTCCTACGAGCAGTACTTC. Its translation: CASSLVASGLSSYEQYF. The full variable domain, rest sourced from reference TRBV5-8 and TRBJ2-7, is EAGVTQSPTHLIKTRGQQATLRCSPISGHTSVYWYQQALGLGLQFLLWYDEGEERNRGNFPPRFSGRQFPNYSSELNVNALELEDSALYLCASSLVASGLSSYEQYFGPGTRLTVT.

This chain joins TRBV30 and TRBJ2-3, with D tentatively TRBD2 (5 bases). The CDR3 has 13 residues. Per germline, CDR1 GTSNPN and CDR2 SVGIG (reference sequence). V lost 2 bases and J lost 3, with 9 bases in between. The CDR3 DNA follows: TGTGCCTGGAGTTTTAGAGGGACAGATACGCAGTATTTT. This encodes CAWSFRGTDTQYF.

The CDR3 loop reads CATLRRQDYGYTF. CDR3 DNA sequence: TGTGCCACCCTCAGGAGGCAGGACTATGGCTACACCTTC. This chain links TRBV6-5 with TRBJ1-2; D remains unclear. The germline CDR1 and CDR2 sequences are MNHEY and SVGAGI. V dropped 10 bases and J dropped 3 bases, with 15 bases sitting between them. The CDR3 is 13 amino acids.

The rearrangement joins TRBV5-4 to TRBJ1-2; D is possibly TRBD1 (6 bases). Trimming removed 4 bases at V and 3 bases at J, with 7 bases between. The germline gives CDR1 SGHNT, CDR2 YYREEE (reference sequence). This CDR3 has 12 amino acids. DNA of the CDR3: TGTGCCAGCAGCAACAGGGACTATGGCTACACCTTC. It translates to CASSNRDYGYTF.

V is TRBV18 and J is TRBJ2-7; 10 bases line up with TRBD1. Trimming at V came to 5 bases and at J to 2 bases, leaving 6 bases not matched to a gene. The CDR3 totals 15 residues. CDR1 is KGHSH, CDR2 LQKENI, per germline. CDR3: CASSVSGQGAYEQYF. CDR3 nucleotide sequence: TGTGCCAGCTCAGTCTCCGGACAGGGGGCCTACGAGCAGTACTTC.

There are many counts of this clone. The chain joins TRBV6-5 to TRBJ1-5; D call uncertain. V dropped 1 base and J dropped 4 bases, with 11 bases sitting between them. Per the germline V gene, CDR1 is MNHEY and CDR2 is SVGAGI. CDR3 length: 15 amino acids. CDR3: CASSYYRNSNQPQHF. The DNA for the CDR3 is TGTGCCAGCAGTTACTACAGAAACTCTAATCAGCCCCAGCATTTT.

V gene TRBV9 combines with J gene TRBJ2-1; the D is unclear. CDR1 and CDR2 (germline): SGDLS, YYNGEE. Trimming removed 3 bases at V and 2 bases at J, with 6 bases between. The CDR3 has 13 amino acids. CDR3 sequence reads: CASSGLAYNEQFF. The CDR3 DNA is TGTGCCAGCAGCGGACTCGCCTACAATGAGCAGTTCTTC.

The chain combines TRBV3-1 (or the pseudogene TRBV3-2) with TRBJ1-6; D is perhaps TRBD1 (6 bases). The germline gives CDR1 LGHDT, CDR2 YNNKEL (reference sequence). Deletions cut 1 base from V and 8 bases from J, with 12 bases between. The CDR3 extends over 15 amino acids. CDR3 sequence (DNA): TGTGCCAGCAGCCAAGTCGGGGGGCGCGATTCACCCCTCCACTTT. Its protein is CASSQVGGRDSPLHF.

This clone was observed a handful of times. As DNA, the CDR3 is TGCAGCGTTGTCCTTGGGGGGGCGATTGGCTACACCTTC. It is translated as CSVVLGGAIGYTF. The rearrangement joins TRBV29-1 to TRBJ1-2; D is perhaps TRBD1 (6 bases). The CDR3 runs 13 residues. In germline, CDR1 is SQVTM, CDR2 ANQGSEA. Trimming cost V 4 bases and J 7 bases, with 16 bases left between them.

The genes are TRBV7-3 and TRBJ2-3; TRBD2 might be the D (6 bases). V dropped 5 bases and J dropped 0 bases, with 9 bases sitting between them. CDR1 and CDR2 (germline): SGHTA, FQGTGA. This CDR3 spans 14 amino acids. The CDR3 spells CASSRGTSTDTQYF. CDR3 in DNA: TGTGCCAGCAGCCGCGGGACTAGCACAGATACGCAGTATTTT.

Here the CDR3 reads CATIRGDGYTF. DNA of the CDR3: TGTGCCACCATCAGGGGGGATGGCTACACCTTC. The chain employs TRBV24-1 and TRBJ1-2; TRBD1 aligns across 7 bases. CDR3 size: 11 residues. Germline V gene data show CDR1 as KGHDR and CDR2 as SFDVKD. Trimming took 8 bases from V and 6 from J; bases not matched to a gene: 2.

This chain uses TRBV9 with TRBJ1-1; the match to TRBD1 covers 8 bases. Trimming cost V 4 bases and J 2 bases; bases outside gene matches: 10. Germline CDR1 reads SGDLS; CDR2 reads YYNGEE. CDR3 length equals 16 residues. The CDR3 nucleotides read TGTGCCAGCAGCTCTCTTCCAGGGGGCGTAAACACTGAAGCTTTCTTT. This encodes CASSSLPGGVNTEAFF.

This rearrangement joins TRBV5-1 to TRBJ2-1, with 7 bases that match TRBD1. V gave up 4 bases and J gave up 5 bases; unmatched junction bases: 6. The CDR3 runs to 14 residues. Germline V CDR1 and CDR2: SGHRS, YFSETQ. CDR3 region: CASSRGQSNNEQFF. In nucleotides, the CDR3 is TGCGCCAGCAGCAGGGGACAGAGCAACAATGAGCAGTTCTTC.

This clone was observed once. The chain employs TRBV18 and TRBJ2-4; D unresolved. The CDR3 consists of 13 residues. V lost 8 bases, J lost 2 bases, and 10 bases lay in between. The germline CDR1 and CDR2 sequences are KGHSH and LQKENI. CDR3 DNA sequence: TGTGCCAGCCTCGGGTTCTCCAAAAACATTCAGTACTTC. As protein: CASLGFSKNIQYF.

This chain joins TRBV3-1 (or the pseudogene TRBV3-2) and TRBJ1-2, with D perhaps matching TRBD1 (6 bases). Per germline, CDR1 LGHDT and CDR2 YNNKEL (reference sequence). Trimming removed 8 bases from V and 0 bases from J, with 10 bases in between. This CDR3 spans 13 amino acids. DNA for the CDR3: TGTGCCAGCTTACAGGGTACTAACTATGGCTACACCTTC. The encoded protein is CASLQGTNYGYTF.

The gene calls are TRBV20-1 and TRBJ1-2; D may be TRBD1 (5 bases). The CDR3 covers 13 residues. Germline CDR1 reads DFQATT; CDR2 reads SNEGSKA (reference sequence). V was cut by 3 bases and J by 3 bases, with 11 bases left in between. The CDR3 is CSASKGLDYGYTF. The DNA for the CDR3 is TGCAGTGCTAGTAAGGGGCTGGACTATGGCTACACCTTC.

The J gene is TRBJ1-3, the V gene TRBV9; TRBD1 is a possible D gene (6 bases). Germline-derived CDR1 and CDR2 are SGDLS and YYNGEE. V lost 3 bases, J lost 0 bases, and 16 bases lay in between. This CDR3 spans 17 amino acids. The CDR3 coding sequence is TGTGCCAGCAGCGAGGGCCTGCAGGGGTTCTCTGGAAACACCATATATTTT. It specifies CASSEGLQGFSGNTIYF.

DNA for the CDR3: TGTGCCATCAAAGGGACAGAAGAGACCCAGTACTTC. It codes for CAIKGTEETQYF. The chain recombines TRBV10-3 with TRBJ2-5, with 7 bases aligning to TRBD1. Germline assignment: CDR1 ENHRY and CDR2 SYGVKD. Losses at the gene ends were 7 bases for V and 3 bases for J; bases not matched to a gene: 2. The CDR3 extends over 12 amino acids.